This T cell receptor (beta chain) was sequenced for a study of monozygotic twins with inflammatory bowel disease. TCRdb processed the 5' RACE reads again and assigns one entry to each CDR3 protein, with no DNA. This sample lists roughly 300,000 distinct CDR3 sequences; its ten largest clones have roughly 5.3%. This receptor was taken from a human donor with ulcerative colitis or Crohn's disease, or a healthy co-twin of an affected twin (not recorded which). Material for sequencing was blood.

CDR3 sequence reads: CASSPRQGRGFTDTQYF. The J gene is TRBJ2-3, the V gene TRBV7-2; TCRdb picks TRBD1, but there is no DNA to check that call. Germline lookup yields CDR1 SGHTA and CDR2 FQGNSA. The CDR3 has 17 residues.